This TCR beta chain emerged from a study of shared clonotypes between healthy human individuals. The study's findings and limits: In having few donors, the study represented limited genetic and exposure-history diversity.

Turning to this clone: Its antigen is undetermined.

Several immunoSEQ plates held equal portions of the genomic DNA taken from each subset. The table came from immunoSEQ multiplex PCR; TCRdb's copy has only in-frame clones and leaves some out. The profile shows roughly 2,000,000 clones, approximately 92% of them singletons. V shed 4 bases and J shed 6 bases, with 13 bases lying between them. Looked up from germline, CDR1 is MDHEN and CDR2 is SYDVKM. CDR3 length: 14 residues. The naive CD8 subset, CD45RO-negative cells positively selected for CCR7, excluded terminally differentiated effector memory CD45RA+ cells. This sequence joins TRBV28 and TRBJ2-1; weak D call: TRBD1 (5 bases). Material: naive CD8+ T cells from PBMCs. This sequence originates from a young man in good health. Some clones in this sample may be carry-over from other donors' samples. This CDR3 is CASSWARQGNEQFF. CDR3 in DNA: TGTGCCAGCAGTTGGGCCCGGCAGGGCAATGAGCAGTTCTTC. The whole variable domain, remainder taken from reference TRBV28 and TRBJ2-1, is DVKVTQSSRYLVKRTGEKVFLECVQDMDHENMFWYRQDPGLGLRLIYFSYDVKMKEKGDIPEGYSVSREKKERFSLILESASTNQTSMYLCASSWARQGNEQFFGPGTRLTVL.